The subject of this entry is one TCR beta chain. These data belong to a study of cytomegalovirus exposure and HLA in healthy donors. PCR involved 60 Vbeta and 13 Jbeta primers. Generated by immunoSEQ multiplex PCR, the TCRdb table keeps only in-frame clones and is missing some. Its listing shows approximately 150,000 clones. CDR3 length: 15 amino acids. The germline CDR1 and CDR2 sequences are SGHNT and YYREEE (reference sequence). V shed 4 bases and J 4 bases; nucleotides not matched to a gene: 5. Input material: PBMCs. The TCR comes from a woman aged 18-29 years in good health and CMV-seronegative. This chain connects TRBV5-4 to TRBJ2-5, with 12 nucleotides matching TRBD2. CDR3 sequence reads: CASSEKTSGRETQYF. CDR3 DNA sequence: TGTGCCAGCAGCGAAAAGACTAGCGGGAGAGAGACCCAGTACTTC.